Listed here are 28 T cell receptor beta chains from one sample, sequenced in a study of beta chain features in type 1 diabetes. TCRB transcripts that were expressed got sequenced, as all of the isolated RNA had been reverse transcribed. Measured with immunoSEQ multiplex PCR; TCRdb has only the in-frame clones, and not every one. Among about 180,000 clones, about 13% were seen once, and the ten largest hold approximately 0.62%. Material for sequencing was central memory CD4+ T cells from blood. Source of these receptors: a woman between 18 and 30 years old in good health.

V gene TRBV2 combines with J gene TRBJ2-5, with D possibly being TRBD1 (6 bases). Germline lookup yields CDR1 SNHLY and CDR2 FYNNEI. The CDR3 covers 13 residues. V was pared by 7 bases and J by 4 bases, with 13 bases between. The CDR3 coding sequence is TGTGCCAGCAACGCAGGGGTCACAGAGACCCAGTACTTC. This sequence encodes CASNAGVTETQYF.

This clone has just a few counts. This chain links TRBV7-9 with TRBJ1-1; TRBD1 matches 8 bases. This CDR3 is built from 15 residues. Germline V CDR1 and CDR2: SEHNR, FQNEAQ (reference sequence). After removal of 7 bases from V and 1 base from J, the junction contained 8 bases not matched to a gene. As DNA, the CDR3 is TGTGCCAGCACCAAGCCGACAGGGGAGAACACTGAAGCTTTCTTT. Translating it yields CASTKPTGENTEAFF.

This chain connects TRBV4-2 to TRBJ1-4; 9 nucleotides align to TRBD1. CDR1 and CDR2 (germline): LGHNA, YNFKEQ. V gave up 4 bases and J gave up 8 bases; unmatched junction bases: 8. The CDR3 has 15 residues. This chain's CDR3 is CASSLQGQGSEKLFF. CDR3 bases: TGTGCCAGCAGCCTTCAGGGACAGGGTAGCGAAAAACTGTTTTTT.

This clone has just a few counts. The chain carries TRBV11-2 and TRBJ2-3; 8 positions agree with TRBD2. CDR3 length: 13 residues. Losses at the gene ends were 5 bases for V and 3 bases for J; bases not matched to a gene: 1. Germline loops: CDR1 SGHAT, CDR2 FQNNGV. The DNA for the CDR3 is TGTGCCAGCAGCCCGGGGGGGACAGATACGCAGTATTTT. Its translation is CASSPGGTDTQYF.

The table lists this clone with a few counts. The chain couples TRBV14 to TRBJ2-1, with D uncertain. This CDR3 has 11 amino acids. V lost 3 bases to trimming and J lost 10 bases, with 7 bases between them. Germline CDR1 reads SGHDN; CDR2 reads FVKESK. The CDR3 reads CASSQYSEQFF. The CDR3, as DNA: TGTGCCAGCAGCCAGTATAGCGAGCAGTTCTTC.

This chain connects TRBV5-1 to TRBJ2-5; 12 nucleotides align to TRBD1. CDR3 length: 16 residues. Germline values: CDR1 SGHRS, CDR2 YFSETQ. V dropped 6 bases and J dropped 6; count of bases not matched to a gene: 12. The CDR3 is CASTLSGTGGLQTQYF. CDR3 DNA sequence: TGCGCCAGCACCCTCTCCGGGACAGGGGGCTTGCAGACCCAGTACTTC. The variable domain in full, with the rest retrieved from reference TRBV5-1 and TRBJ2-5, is KAGVTQTPRYLIKTRGQQVTLSCSPISGHRSVSWYQQTPGQGLQFLFEYFSETQRNKGNFPGRFSGRQFSNSRSEMNVSTLELGDSALYLCASTLSGTGGLQTQYFGPGTRLLVL.

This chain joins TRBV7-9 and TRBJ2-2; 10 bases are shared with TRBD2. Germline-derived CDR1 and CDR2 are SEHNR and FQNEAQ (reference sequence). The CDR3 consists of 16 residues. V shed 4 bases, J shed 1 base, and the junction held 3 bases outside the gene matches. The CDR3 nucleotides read TGTGCCAGCAGCTCCGGACTAGCGGAGAACACCGGGGAGCTGTTTTTT. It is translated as CASSSGLAENTGELFF.

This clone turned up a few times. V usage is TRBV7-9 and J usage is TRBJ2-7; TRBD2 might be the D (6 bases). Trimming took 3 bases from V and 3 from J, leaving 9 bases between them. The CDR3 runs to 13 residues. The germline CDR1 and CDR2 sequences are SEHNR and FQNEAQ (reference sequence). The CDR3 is CASSFGEVYEQYF. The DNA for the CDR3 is TGTGCCAGCAGCTTTGGGGAGGTCTACGAGCAGTACTTC.

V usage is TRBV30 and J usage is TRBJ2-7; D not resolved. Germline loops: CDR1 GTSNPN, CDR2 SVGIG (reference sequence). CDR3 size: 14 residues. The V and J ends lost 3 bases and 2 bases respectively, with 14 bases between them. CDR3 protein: CAWRGASLTYEQYF. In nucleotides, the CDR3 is TGTGCCTGGAGGGGCGCATCCCTTACCTACGAGCAGTACTTC.

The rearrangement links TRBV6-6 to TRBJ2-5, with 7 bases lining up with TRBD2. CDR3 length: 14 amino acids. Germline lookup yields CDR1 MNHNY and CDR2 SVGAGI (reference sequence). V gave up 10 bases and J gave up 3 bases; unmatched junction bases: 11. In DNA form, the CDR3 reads TGTGCCACCAATTGGGGCGGGAGCAAAGAGACCCAGTACTTC. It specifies CATNWGGSKETQYF.

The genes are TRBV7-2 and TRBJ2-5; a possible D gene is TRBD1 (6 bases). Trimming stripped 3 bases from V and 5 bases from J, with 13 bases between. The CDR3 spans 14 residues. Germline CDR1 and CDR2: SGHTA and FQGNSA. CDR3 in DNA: TGTGCCAGCAGCTTCATGGGGGCTAAGGAGACCCAGTACTTC. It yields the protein CASSFMGAKETQYF.

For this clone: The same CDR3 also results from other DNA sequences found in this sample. CDR3 amino acids: CASSRTSGYEQYF. The DNA of the CDR3 is TGCGCCAGCAGCCGGACTAGCGGCTACGAGCAGTACTTC. The rearrangement uses TRBV4-3 and TRBJ2-7; TRBD2 aligns across 10 bases. The CDR3 has 13 amino acids. Unmatched junction bases numbered 0, after V lost 4 bases and J lost 3 bases. The germline gives CDR1 LGHNA, CDR2 YSLEER.

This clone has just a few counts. This CDR3 reads CASSPGQDYEQYF. In nucleotides, the CDR3 is TGTGCCAGCTCACCCGGACAGGACTACGAGCAGTACTTC. The chain carries TRBV18 and TRBJ2-7; 7 bases are a match to TRBD1. CDR3 length: 13 residues. Germline-derived CDR1 and CDR2 are KGHSH and LQKENI. The V segment lost 3 bases and the J segment 3 bases; nucleotides outside the gene matches: 2.

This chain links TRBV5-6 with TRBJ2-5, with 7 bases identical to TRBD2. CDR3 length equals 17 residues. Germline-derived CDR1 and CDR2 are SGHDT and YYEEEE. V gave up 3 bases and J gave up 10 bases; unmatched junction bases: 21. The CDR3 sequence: CASSSGGLSGTRGDQYF. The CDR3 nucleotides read TGTGCCAGCAGCTCCGGGGGGTTAAGCGGGACCCGAGGCGACCAGTACTTC.

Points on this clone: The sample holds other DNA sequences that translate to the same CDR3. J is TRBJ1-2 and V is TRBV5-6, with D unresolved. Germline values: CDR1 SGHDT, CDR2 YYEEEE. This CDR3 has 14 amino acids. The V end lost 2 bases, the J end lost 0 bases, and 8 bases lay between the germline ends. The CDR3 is CASSLTGSNYGYTF. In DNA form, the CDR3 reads TGTGCCAGCAGCTTAACGGGGTCTAACTATGGCTACACCTTC.

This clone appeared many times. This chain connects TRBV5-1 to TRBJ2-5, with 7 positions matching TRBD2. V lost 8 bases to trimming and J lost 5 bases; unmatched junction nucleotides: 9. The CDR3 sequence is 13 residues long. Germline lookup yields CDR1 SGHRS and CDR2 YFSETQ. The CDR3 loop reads CASRAGARETQYF. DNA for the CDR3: TGCGCCAGTCGGGCGGGAGCTCGGGAGACCCAGTACTTC.

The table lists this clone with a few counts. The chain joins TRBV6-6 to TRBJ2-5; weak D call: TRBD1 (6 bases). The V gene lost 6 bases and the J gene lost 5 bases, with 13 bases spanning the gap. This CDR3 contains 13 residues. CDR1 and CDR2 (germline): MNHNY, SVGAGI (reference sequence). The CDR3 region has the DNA TGTGCCAGCAGACGGGACAACCCGGAGACCCAGTACTTC. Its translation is CASRRDNPETQYF.

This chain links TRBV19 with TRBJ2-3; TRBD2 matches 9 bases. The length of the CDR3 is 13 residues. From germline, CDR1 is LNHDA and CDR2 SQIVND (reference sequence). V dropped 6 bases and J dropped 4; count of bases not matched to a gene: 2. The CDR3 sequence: CASRGLAADTQYF. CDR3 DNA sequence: TGTGCCAGTAGGGGACTAGCAGCAGATACGCAGTATTTT.

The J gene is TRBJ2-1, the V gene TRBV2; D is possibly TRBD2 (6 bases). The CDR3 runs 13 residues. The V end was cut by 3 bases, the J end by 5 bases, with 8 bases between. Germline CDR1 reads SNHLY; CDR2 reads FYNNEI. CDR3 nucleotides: TGTGCCAGCAGTGAGGAGGGAAACAATGAGCAGTTCTTC. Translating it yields CASSEEGNNEQFF.

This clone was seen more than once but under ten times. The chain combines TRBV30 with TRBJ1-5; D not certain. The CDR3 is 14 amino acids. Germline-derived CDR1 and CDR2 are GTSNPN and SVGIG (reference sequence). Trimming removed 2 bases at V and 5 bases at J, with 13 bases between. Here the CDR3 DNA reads TGTGCCTGGAGTCTACGTGGAGGAGATCAGCCCCAGCATTTT. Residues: CAWSLRGGDQPQHF.

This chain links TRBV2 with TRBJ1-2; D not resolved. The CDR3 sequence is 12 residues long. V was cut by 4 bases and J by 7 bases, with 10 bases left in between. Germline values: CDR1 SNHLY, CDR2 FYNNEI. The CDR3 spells CASSGQVGGYTF. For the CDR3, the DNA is TGTGCCAGCAGTGGCCAGGTCGGTGGCTACACCTTC.

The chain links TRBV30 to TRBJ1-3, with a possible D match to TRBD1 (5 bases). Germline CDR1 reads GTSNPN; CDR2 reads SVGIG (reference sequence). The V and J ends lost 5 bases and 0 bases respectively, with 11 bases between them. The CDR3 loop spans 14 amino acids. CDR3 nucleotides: TGTGCCTGGGCCGACAGAGCCTCTGGAAACACCATATATTTT. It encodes CAWADRASGNTIYF.

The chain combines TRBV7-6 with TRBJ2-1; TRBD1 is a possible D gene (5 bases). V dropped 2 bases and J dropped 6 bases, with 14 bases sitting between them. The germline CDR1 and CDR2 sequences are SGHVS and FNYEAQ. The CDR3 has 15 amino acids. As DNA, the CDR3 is TGTGCCAGCAGCTTAATGCAGGGTTCACTCAATGAGCAGTTCTTC. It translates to CASSLMQGSLNEQFF.

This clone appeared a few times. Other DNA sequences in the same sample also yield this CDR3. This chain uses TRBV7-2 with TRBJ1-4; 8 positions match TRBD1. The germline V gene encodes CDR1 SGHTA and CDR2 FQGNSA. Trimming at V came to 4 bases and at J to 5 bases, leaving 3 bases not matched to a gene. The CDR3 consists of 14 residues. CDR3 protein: CASSSDRVNEKLFF. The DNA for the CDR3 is TGTGCCAGCAGCTCGGACAGGGTCAATGAAAAACTGTTTTTT.

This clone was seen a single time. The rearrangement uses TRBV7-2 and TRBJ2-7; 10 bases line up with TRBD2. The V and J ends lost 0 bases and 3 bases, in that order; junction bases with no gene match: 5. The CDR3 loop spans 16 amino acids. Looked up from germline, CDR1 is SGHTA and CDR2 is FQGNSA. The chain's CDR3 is CASSLAQGLAFYEQYF. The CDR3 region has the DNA TGTGCCAGCAGCTTAGCGCAGGGACTAGCGTTCTACGAGCAGTACTTC.

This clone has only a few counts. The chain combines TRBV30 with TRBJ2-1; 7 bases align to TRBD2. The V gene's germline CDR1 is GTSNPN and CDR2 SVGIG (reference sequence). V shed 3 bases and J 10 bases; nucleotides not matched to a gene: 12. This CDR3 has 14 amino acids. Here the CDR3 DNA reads TGTGCCTGGAGGAGAGGGAGGGCGGTAGTGGAGCAGTTCTTC. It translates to CAWRRGRAVVEQFF.

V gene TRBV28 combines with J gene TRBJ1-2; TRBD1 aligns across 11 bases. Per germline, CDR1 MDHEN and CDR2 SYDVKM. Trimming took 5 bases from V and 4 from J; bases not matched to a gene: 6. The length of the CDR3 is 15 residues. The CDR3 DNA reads TGTGCCAGCAGTGACTCCGGGACAGGGGGCTATGGCTACACCTTC. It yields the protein CASSDSGTGGYGYTF.

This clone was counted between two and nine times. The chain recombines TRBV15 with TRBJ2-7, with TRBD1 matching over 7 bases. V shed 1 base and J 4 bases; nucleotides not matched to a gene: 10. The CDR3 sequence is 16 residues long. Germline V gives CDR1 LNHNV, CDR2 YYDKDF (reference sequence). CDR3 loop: CATSRGEQGIRYEQYF. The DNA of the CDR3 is TGTGCCACCAGCAGAGGGGAACAGGGGATTAGGTACGAGCAGTACTTC.